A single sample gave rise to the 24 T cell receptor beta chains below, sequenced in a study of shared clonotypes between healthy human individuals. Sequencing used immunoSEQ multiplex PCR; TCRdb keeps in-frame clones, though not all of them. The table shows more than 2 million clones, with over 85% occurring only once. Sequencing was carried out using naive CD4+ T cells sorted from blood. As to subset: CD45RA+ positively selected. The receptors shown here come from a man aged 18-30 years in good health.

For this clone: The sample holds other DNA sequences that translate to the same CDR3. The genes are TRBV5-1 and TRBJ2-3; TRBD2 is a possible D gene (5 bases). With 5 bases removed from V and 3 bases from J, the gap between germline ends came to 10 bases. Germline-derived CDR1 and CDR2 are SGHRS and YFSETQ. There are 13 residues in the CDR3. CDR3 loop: CASSPGDTDTQYF. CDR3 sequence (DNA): TGCGCCAGCAGTCCCGGGGATACAGATACGCAGTATTTT.

The CDR3 protein is CAISSSAINSPLHF. The DNA for the CDR3 is TGTGCCATCAGTTCTTCGGCTATTAATTCACCCCTCCACTTT. The V and J genes are TRBV10-3 and TRBJ1-6, with D hard to call. The CDR3 covers 14 residues. Germline lookup yields CDR1 ENHRY and CDR2 SYGVKD. V was shortened by 5 bases and J by 6 bases, with 11 bases between the two germline ends.

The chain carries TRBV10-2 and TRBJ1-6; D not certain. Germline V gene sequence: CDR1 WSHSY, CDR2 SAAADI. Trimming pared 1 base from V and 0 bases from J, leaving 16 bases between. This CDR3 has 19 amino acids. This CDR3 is CASSEFPAVSGSYNSPLHF. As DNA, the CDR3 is TGCGCCAGCAGTGAGTTTCCGGCGGTATCAGGCTCCTATAATTCACCCCTCCACTTT.

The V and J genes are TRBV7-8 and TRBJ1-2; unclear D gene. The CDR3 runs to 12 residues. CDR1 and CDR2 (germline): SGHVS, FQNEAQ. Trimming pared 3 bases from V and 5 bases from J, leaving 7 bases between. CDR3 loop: CASSFGAYGYTF. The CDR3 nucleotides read TGTGCCAGCAGCTTTGGTGCATATGGCTACACCTTC. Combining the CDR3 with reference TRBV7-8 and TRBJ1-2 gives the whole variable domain GAGVSQSPRYKVAKRGQDVALRCDPISGHVSLFWYQQALGQGPEFLTYFQNEAQLDKSGLPSDRFFAERPEGSVSTLKIQRTQQEDSAVYLCASSFGAYGYTFGSGTRLTVV.

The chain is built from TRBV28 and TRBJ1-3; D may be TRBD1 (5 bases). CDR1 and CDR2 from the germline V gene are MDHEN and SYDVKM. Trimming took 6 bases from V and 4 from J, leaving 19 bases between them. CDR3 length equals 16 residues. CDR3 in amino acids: CASRAGGVLLGNTIYF. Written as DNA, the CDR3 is TGTGCCAGCAGGGCTGGGGGGGTCTTATTGGGAAACACCATATATTTT.

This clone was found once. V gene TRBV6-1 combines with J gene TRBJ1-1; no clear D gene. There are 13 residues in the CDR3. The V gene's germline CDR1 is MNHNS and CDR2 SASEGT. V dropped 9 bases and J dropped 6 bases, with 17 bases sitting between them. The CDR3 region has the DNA TGTGCCAGTCGGCAAGGTATTCTTTCTGAAGCTTTCTTT. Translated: CASRQGILSEAFF.

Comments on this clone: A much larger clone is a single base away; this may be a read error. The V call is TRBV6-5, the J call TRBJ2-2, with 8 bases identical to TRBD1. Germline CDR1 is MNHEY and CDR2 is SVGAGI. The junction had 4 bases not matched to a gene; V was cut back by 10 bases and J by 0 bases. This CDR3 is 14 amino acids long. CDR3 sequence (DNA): TGTGCCAACCCGGACAGGGCGAACACCGGGGAGCTGTTTTTT. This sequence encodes CANPDRANTGELFF.

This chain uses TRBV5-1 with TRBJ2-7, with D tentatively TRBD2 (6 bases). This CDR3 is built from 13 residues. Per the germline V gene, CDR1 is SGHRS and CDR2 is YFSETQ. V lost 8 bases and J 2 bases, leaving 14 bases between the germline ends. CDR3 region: CASSGSGPYEQYF. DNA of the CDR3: TGCGCCAGTAGCGGTAGCGGACCCTACGAGCAGTACTTC. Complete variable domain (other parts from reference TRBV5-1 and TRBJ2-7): KAGVTQTPRYLIKTRGQQVTLSCSPISGHRSVSWYQQTPGQGLQFLFEYFSETQRNKGNFPGRFSGRQFSNSRSEMNVSTLELGDSALYLCASSGSGPYEQYFGPGTRLTVT.

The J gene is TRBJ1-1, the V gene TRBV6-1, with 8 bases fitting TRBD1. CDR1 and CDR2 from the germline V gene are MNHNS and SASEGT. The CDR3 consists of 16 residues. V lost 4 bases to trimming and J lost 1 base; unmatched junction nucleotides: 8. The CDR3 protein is CASSARYGQGNTEAFF. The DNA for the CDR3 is TGTGCCAGCAGTGCCAGATATGGACAGGGGAACACTGAAGCTTTCTTT.

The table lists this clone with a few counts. Here the CDR3 DNA reads TGTGCCAGCAGTTCCTTCTACGAGCAGTACTTC. This encodes CASSSFYEQYF. V is TRBV28 and J is TRBJ2-7; D remains ambiguous. The length of the CDR3 is 11 residues. The germline V gene has CDR1 MDHEN and CDR2 SYDVKM. The ends were cut back, 4 bases at V and 3 bases at J, with 4 bases in the middle.

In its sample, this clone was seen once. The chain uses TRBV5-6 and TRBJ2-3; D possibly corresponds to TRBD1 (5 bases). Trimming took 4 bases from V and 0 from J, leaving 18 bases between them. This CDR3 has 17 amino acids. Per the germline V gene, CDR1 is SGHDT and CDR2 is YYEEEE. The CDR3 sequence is CASSQGGRSPSTDTQYF. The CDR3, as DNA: TGTGCCAGCAGCCAGGGTGGTAGATCCCCTAGCACAGATACGCAGTATTTT. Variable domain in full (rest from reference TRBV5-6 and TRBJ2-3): DAGVTQSPTHLIKTRGQQVTLRCSPKSGHDTVSWYQQALGQGPQFIFQYYEEEERQRGNFPDRFSGHQFPNYSSELNVNALLLGDSALYLCASSQGGRSPSTDTQYFGPGTRLTVL.

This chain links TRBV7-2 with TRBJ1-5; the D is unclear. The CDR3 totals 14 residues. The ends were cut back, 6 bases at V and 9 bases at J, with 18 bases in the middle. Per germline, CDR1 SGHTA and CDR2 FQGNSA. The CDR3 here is CASSRDGPIGPQHF. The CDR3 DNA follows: TGTGCCAGCAGTCGTGACGGACCCATAGGGCCCCAGCATTTT.

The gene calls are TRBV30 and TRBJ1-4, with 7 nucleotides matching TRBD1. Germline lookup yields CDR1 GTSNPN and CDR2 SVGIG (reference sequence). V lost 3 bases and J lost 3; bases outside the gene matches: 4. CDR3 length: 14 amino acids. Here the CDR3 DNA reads TGTGCCTGGAGCCAGGGGGTTGCTAATGAAAAACTGTTTTTT. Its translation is CAWSQGVANEKLFF.

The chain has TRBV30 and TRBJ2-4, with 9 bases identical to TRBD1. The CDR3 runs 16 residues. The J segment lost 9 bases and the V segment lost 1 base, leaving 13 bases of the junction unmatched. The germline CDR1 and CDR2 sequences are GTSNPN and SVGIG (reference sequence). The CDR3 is CAWSARWTGDGSIQYF. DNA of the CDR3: TGTGCCTGGAGTGCGAGGTGGACAGGGGATGGGAGCATTCAGTACTTC.

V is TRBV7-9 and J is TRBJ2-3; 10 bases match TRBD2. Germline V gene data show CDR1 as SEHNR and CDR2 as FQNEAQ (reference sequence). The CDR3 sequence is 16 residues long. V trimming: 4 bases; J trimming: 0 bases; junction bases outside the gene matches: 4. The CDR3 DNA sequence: TGTGCCAGCAGCTCACTACTAGCGGGGAGCACAGATACGCAGTATTTT. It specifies CASSSLLAGSTDTQYF.

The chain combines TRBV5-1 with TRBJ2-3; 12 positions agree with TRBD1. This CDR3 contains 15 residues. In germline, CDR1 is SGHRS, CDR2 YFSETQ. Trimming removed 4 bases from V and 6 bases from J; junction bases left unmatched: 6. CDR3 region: CASSTGTGGRDTQYF. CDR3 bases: TGCGCCAGCAGCACCGGGACAGGGGGCAGGGATACGCAGTATTTT.

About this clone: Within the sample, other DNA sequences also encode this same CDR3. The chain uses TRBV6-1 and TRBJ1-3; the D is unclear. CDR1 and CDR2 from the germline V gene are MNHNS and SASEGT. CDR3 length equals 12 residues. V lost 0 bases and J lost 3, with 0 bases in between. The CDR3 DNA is TGTGCCAGCAGTGAAGCTGGAAACACCATATATTTT. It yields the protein CASSEAGNTIYF.

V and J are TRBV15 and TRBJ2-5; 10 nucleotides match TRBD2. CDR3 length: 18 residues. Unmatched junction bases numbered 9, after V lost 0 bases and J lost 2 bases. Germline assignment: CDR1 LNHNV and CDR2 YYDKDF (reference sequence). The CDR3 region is CATSRDFPLAGAQETQYF. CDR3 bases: TGTGCCACCAGCAGAGATTTCCCCCTAGCGGGGGCGCAAGAGACCCAGTACTTC.

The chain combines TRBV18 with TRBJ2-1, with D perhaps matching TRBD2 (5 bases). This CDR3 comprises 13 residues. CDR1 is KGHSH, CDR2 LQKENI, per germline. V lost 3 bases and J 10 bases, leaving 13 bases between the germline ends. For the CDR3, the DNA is TGTGCCAGCTCACCTAGACCGGGATGGGAGCAGTTCTTC. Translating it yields CASSPRPGWEQFF.

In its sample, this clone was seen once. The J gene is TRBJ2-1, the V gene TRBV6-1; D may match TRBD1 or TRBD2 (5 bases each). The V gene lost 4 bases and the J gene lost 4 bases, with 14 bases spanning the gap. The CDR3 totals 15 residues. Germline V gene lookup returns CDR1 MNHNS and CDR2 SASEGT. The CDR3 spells CASSGGGRPYNEQFF. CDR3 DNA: TGTGCCAGCAGTGGGGGCGGGCGACCTTACAATGAGCAGTTCTTC.

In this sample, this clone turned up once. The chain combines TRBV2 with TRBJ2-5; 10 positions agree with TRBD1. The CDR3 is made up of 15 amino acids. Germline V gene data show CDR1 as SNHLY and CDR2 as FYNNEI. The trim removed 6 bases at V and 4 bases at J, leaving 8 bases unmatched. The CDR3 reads CASRKGQGPSETQYF. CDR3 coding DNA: TGTGCCAGCAGGAAGGGACAGGGGCCCTCAGAGACCCAGTACTTC.

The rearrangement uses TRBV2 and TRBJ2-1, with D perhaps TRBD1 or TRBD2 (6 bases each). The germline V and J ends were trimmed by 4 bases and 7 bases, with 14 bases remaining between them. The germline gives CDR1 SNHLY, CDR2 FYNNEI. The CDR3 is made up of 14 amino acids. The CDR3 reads CASSAGLRGNEQFF. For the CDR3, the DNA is TGTGCCAGCAGTGCGGGACTCAGGGGAAATGAGCAGTTCTTC.

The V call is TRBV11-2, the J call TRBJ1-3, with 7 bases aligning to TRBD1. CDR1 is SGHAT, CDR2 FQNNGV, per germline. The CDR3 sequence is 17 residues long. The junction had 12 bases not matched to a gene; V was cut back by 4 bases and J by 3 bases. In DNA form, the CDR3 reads TGTGCCAGCAGCTCACCAGCCGGGACAGAAGTTGGAAACACCATATATTTT. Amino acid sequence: CASSSPAGTEVGNTIYF.

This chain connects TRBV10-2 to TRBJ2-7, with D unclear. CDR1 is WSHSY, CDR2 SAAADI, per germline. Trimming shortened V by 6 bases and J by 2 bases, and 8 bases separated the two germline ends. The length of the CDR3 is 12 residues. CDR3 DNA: TGCGCCAGCAGGCGGCTAGCCTACGAGCAGTACTTC. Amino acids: CASRRLAYEQYF.